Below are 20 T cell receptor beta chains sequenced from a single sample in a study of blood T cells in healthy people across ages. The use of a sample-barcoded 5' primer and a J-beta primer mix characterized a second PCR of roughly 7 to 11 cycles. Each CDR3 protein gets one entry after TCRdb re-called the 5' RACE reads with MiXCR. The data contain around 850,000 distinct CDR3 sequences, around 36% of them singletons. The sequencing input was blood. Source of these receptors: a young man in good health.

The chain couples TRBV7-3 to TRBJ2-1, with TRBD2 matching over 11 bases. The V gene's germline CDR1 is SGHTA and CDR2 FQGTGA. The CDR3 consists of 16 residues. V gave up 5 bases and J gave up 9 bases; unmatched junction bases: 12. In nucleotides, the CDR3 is TGTGCCAGCAGCAATAGCGGGGGGGCCGGCTCGGGTGAGCAGTTCTTC. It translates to CASSNSGGAGSGEQFF.

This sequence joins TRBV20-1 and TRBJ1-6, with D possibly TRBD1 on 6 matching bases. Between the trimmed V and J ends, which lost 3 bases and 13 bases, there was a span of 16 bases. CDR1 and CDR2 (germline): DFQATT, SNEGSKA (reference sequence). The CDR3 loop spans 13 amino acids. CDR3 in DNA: TGCAGTGCTAGCACCTCAACAGGGACCCCCCTCCACTTT. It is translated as CSASTSTGTPLHF.

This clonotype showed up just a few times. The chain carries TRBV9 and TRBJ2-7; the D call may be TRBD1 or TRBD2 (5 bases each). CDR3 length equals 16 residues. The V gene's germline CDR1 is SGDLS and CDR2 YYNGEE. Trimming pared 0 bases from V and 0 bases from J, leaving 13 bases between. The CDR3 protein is CASSVEPGSSSYEQYF. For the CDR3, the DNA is TGTGCCAGCAGCGTAGAGCCAGGGAGTAGCTCCTACGAGCAGTACTTC.

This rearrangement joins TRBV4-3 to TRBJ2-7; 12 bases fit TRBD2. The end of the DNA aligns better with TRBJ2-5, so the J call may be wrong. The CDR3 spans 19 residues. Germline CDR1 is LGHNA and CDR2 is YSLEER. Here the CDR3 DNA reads TGCGCCAGCAGCCCCAAGTTATCTAGCGGGGGGGCCAATTTTGAGACCCAGTACTTC. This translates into CASSPKLSSGGANFETQYF.

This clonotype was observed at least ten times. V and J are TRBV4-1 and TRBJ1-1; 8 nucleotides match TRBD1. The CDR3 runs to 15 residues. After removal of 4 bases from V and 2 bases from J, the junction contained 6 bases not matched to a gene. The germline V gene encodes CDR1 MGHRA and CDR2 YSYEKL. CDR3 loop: CASSRRQGLNTEAFF. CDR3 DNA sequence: TGCGCCAGCAGCCGTAGACAGGGGTTAAACACTGAAGCTTTCTTT.

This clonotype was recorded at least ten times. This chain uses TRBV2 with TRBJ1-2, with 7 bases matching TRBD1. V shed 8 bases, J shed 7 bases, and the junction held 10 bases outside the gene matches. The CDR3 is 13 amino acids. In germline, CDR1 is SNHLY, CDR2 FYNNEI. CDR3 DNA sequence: TGTGCCAGCCGCGTTGACAGGGCAAGTGGCTACACCTTC. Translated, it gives CASRVDRASGYTF.

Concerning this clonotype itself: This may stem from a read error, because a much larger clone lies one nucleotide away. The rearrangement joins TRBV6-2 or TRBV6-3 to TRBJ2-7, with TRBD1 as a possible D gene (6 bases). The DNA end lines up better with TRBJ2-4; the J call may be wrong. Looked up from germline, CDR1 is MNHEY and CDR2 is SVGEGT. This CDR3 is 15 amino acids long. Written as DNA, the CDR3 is TGTGTCAGCCACAGGGCCAGAGAACCCAAAAACATTCAGTACTTC. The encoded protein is CVSHRAREPKNIQYF.

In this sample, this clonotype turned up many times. The CDR3 sequence: CAIQSGWTGSSGANVLTF. The CDR3 bases are TGTGCCATACAGTCCGGATGGACAGGCAGCTCTGGGGCCAACGTCCTGACTTTC. The chain recombines TRBV10-3 with TRBJ2-6, with TRBD1 matching over 7 bases. V shed 9 bases and J 0 bases; nucleotides not matched to a gene: 14. CDR1 and CDR2 from the germline V gene are ENHRY and SYGVKD. The CDR3 length is 18 residues.

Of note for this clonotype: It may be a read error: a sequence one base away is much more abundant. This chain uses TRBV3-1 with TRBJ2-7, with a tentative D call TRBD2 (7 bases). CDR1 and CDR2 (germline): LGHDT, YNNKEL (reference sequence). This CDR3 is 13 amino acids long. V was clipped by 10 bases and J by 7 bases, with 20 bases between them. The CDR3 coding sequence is TGTGCCACCGCCGGGGGGCCGGGCAATGAGCAGTACTTC. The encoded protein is CATAGGPGNEQYF.

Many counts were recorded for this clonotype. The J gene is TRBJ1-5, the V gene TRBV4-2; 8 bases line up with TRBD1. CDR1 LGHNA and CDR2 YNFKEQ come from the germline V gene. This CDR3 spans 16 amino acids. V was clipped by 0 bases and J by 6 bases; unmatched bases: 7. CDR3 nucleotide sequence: TGTGCCAGCAGCCAAGATATGGCAGGGGGCGGTCAGCCCCAGCATTTT. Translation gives CASSQDMAGGGQPQHF.

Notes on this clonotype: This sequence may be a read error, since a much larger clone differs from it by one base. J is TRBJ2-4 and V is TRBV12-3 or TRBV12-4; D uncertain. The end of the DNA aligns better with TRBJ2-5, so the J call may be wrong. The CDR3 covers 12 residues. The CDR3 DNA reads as TGTGCCGGCAGTATCTACCAAGAGACCCAGTACTTC. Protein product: CAGSIYQETQYF.

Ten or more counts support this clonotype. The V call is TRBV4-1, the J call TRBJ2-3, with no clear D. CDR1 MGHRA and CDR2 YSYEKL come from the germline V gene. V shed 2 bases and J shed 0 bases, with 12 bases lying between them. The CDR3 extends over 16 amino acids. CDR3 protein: CASSQPPGRSTDTQYF. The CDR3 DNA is TGCGCCAGCAGCCAACCCCCCGGGCGTAGCACAGATACGCAGTATTTT.

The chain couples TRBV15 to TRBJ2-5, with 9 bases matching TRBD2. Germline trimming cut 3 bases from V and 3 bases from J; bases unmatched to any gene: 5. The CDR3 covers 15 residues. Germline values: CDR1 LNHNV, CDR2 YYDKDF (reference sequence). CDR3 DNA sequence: TGTGCCACCAGCAGCCGTAGCGGGGGAAAAGAGACCCAGTACTTC. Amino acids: CATSSRSGGKETQYF.

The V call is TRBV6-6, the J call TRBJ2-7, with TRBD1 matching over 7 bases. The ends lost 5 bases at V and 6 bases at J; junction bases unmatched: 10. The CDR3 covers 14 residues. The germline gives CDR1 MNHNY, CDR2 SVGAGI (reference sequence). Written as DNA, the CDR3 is TGTGCCAGCAGTAGAGGGACAGTCTCAGGCGAGCAGTACTTC. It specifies CASSRGTVSGEQYF.

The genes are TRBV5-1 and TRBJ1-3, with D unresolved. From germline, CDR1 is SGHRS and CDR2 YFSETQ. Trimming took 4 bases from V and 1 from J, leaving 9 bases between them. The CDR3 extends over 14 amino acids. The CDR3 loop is CASSPPESGNTIYF. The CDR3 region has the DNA TGCGCCAGCAGCCCCCCCGAGTCTGGAAACACCATATATTTT.

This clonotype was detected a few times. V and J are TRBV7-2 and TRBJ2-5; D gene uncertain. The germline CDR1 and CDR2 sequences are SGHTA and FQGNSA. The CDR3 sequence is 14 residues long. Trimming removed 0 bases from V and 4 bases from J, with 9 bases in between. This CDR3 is CASSLADHPETQYF. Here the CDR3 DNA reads TGTGCCAGCAGCTTAGCGGACCACCCAGAGACCCAGTACTTC. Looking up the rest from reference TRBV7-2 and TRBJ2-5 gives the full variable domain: GAGVSQSPSNKVTEKGKDVELRCDPISGHTALYWYRQSLGQGLEFLIYFQGNSAPDKSGLPSDRFSAERTGGSVSTLTIQRTQQEDSAVYLCASSLADHPETQYFGPGTRLLVL.

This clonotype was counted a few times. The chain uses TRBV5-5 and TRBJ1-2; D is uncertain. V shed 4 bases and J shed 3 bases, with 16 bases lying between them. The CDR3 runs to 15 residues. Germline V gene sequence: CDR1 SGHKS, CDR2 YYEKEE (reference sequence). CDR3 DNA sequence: TGTGCCAGCAGCCGGGGTGGAGGGCCCGACTATGGCTACACCTTC. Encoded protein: CASSRGGGPDYGYTF.

Here the CDR3 DNA reads TGTGCCAGCAGCCGATTGGTTTCGGGCACTGAAGCTTTCTTT. It encodes CASSRLVSGTEAFF. This chain links TRBV5-6 with TRBJ1-1, with D hard to call. CDR3 length: 14 residues. CDR1 is SGHDT and CDR2 is YYEEEE in the germline V gene. V was cut by 4 bases and J by 4 bases, with 14 bases left in between.

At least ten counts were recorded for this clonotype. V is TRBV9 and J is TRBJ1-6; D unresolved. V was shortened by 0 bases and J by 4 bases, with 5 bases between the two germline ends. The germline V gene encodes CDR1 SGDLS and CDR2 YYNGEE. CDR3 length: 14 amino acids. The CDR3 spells CASSVGDYNSPLHF. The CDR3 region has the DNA TGTGCCAGCAGCGTAGGTGATTATAATTCACCCCTCCACTTT.

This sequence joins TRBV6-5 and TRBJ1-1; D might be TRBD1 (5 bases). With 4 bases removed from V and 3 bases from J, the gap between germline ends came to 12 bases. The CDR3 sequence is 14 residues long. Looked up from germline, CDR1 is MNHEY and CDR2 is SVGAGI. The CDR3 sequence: CASSWVGDYTEAFF. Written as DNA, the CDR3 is TGTGCCAGCAGTTGGGTAGGGGACTACACTGAAGCTTTCTTT.